The 9 T cell receptor beta chains below all came from one sample that was sequenced in a study of CD4 T cells in relation to SARS-CoV-2 and coronaviruses. Unexposed donor CD4+ T cells date from 2011-2018, before the COVID-19 pandemic. Isolation of CD4+ T cells took place after about eleven days in culture. No antigen has been identified for these receptors. The protocol was immunoSEQ multiplex PCR, while the TCRdb copy is restricted to in-frame clones and leaves out a portion. The sample lists approximately 27,000 clones, roughly four fifths occurring once. Source material: CD4+ T cells from PBMCs, cultured in vitro. The origin of the receptors is a human donor in good health.

The genes are TRBV27 and TRBJ2-1; 7 bases line up with TRBD2. Germline assignment: CDR1 MNHEY and CDR2 SMNVEV (reference sequence). The CDR3 runs to 14 residues. Unmatched junction bases numbered 6, after V lost 4 bases and J lost 6 bases. The CDR3 DNA sequence: TGTGCCAGCAGTTGGTCGGGAGGTTCCAATGAGCAGTTCTTC. Translation: CASSWSGGSNEQFF.

The gene calls are TRBV4-3 and TRBJ1-6; possible D gene TRBD1, 5 bases. V lost 0 bases and J 7 bases, leaving 13 bases between the germline ends. The CDR3 length is 16 residues. Germline V gene lookup returns CDR1 LGHNA and CDR2 YSLEER. DNA of the CDR3: TGCGCCAGCAGCCAAGATCTCGACAGTACCAATTCACCCCTCCACTTT. Translating it yields CASSQDLDSTNSPLHF.

The chain is built from TRBV7-2 and TRBJ1-1, with D possibly being TRBD1 (6 bases). CDR3 length: 14 residues. The V gene's germline CDR1 is SGHTA and CDR2 FQGNSA. Trimming took off 2 bases at V and 4 bases at J, with 11 bases between the two ends. The CDR3 loop is CASSLKGGGTEAFF. The CDR3 region has the DNA TGTGCCAGCAGCTTAAAGGGGGGGGGCACTGAAGCTTTCTTT. Based on the CDR3 plus reference TRBV7-2 and TRBJ1-1, the full variable domain is GAGVSQSPSNKVTEKGKDVELRCDPISGHTALYWYRQSLGQGLEFLIYFQGNSAPDKSGLPSDRFSAERTGGSVSTLTIQRTQQEDSAVYLCASSLKGGGTEAFFGQGTRLTVV.

This clone has a handful of counts. The chain links TRBV7-8 to TRBJ1-1; D is possibly TRBD1 (5 bases). Between the trimmed V and J ends, which lost 7 bases and 3 bases, there was a span of 18 bases. Germline V lookup: CDR1 SGHVS, CDR2 FQNEAQ. The CDR3 has 15 residues. This CDR3 is CASTVWQGRDTEAFF. The CDR3 DNA follows: TGTGCCAGCACTGTATGGCAGGGTCGTGACACTGAAGCTTTCTTT.

The CDR3 sequence is CASSPWMLGEKLFF. CDR3 bases: TGTGCCAGCAGTCCGTGGATGCTAGGGGAAAAACTGTTTTTT. This rearrangement joins TRBV27 to TRBJ1-4, with D unclear. This CDR3 is 14 amino acids long. Trimming took off 5 bases at V and 8 bases at J, with 15 bases between the two ends. The germline V gene has CDR1 MNHEY and CDR2 SMNVEV (reference sequence).

The chain carries TRBV4-3 and TRBJ1-5; the match to TRBD1 covers 11 bases. This CDR3 has 14 amino acids. After removal of 4 bases from V and 6 bases from J, the junction contained 2 bases not matched to a gene. Germline V gene sequence: CDR1 LGHNA, CDR2 YSLEER. The CDR3 reads CASSRTGGGQPQHF. Here the CDR3 DNA reads TGCGCCAGCAGCCGGACAGGGGGCGGTCAGCCCCAGCATTTT.

V gene TRBV30 combines with J gene TRBJ2-7; 10 bases are a match to TRBD2. V was clipped by 8 bases and J by 3 bases; unmatched bases: 7. The V gene's germline CDR1 is GTSNPN and CDR2 SVGIG (reference sequence). CDR3 length equals 13 residues. This CDR3 reads CAGTLAGDYEQYF. In DNA form, the CDR3 reads TGTGCCGGAACTCTAGCGGGGGACTACGAGCAGTACTTC.

The chain carries TRBV7-8 and TRBJ2-2; D may be TRBD1 (5 bases). The germline V gene has CDR1 SGHVS and CDR2 FQNEAQ. V lost 1 base and J lost 5, with 11 bases in between. The CDR3 is made up of 15 amino acids. The CDR3 loop is CASSLGSGRTGELFF. The CDR3 DNA is TGTGCCAGCAGCTTAGGTTCAGGGCGAACCGGGGAGCTGTTTTTT.

The chain links TRBV10-3 to TRBJ2-1, with TRBD1 matching over 8 bases. CDR1 and CDR2 from the germline V gene are ENHRY and SYGVKD. The V and J ends lost 3 bases and 1 base, in that order; junction bases with no gene match: 5. The CDR3 covers 16 residues. This CDR3 is CAISDSTGGSYNEQFF. In nucleotides, the CDR3 is TGTGCCATCAGTGACTCCACAGGGGGGTCCTACAATGAGCAGTTCTTC.